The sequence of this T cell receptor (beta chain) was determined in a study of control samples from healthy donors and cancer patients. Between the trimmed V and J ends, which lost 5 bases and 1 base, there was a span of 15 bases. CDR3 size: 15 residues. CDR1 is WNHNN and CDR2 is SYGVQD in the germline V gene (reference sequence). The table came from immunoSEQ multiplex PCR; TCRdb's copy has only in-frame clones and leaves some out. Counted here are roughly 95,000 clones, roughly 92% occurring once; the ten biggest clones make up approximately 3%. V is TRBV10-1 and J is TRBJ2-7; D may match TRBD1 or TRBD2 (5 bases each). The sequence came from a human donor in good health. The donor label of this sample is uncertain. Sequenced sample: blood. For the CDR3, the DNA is TGCGCCAGCAGTCGAGCCCGGGACCCTTCCTACGAGCAGTACTTC. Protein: CASSRARDPSYEQYF.